What follows are 6 T cell receptor beta chains derived from one specimen sequenced in a study of CD8+CD57+ T cells in acquired aplastic anemia. Patients sequenced had flow cytometry evidence of CD8+CD57+ cell expansion. Investigators profiled TCR beta VDJ and CDR3 from genomic DNA template. From the reads, TCRdb called clonotypes with MiXCR, one entry per CDR3 protein. Among around 150,000 distinct CDR3 sequences listed, roughly 48% were seen once. The sequencing input was sorted CD4+, CD8+, or CD8+CD57+ T cells (not recorded which) from PBMCs. These receptors were taken from a human donor with aplastic anemia.

The gene calls are TRBV15 and TRBJ1-5, with 9 nucleotides matching TRBD1. The germline V gene has CDR1 LNHNV and CDR2 YYDKDF (reference sequence). This CDR3 is built from 18 residues. The V gene end was trimmed by 0 bases and the J gene end by 6 bases; junction bases not matched to a gene: 12. CDR3 residues: CATSRDGWTGESGQPQHF. The CDR3, as DNA: TGTGCCACCAGCAGAGATGGATGGACAGGGGAATCGGGTCAGCCCCAGCATTTT.

The V call is TRBV15, the J call TRBJ1-1, with TRBD1 matching over 7 bases. The CDR3 covers 16 residues. J gave up 0 bases and V 0 bases, and 4 bases lay outside the gene matches. CDR1 is LNHNV, CDR2 YYDKDF, per germline (reference sequence). DNA for the CDR3: TGTGCCACCAGCAGAGATTTGACAGGGCTGAACACTGAAGCTTTCTTT. Protein sequence: CATSRDLTGLNTEAFF. The full variable domain, with the rest looked up from reference TRBV15 and TRBJ1-1, is DAMVIQNPRYQVTQFGKPVTLSCSQTLNHNVMYWYQQKSSQAPKLLFHYYDKDFNNEADTPDNFQSRRPNTSFCFLDIRSPGLGDTAMYLCATSRDLTGLNTEAFFGQGTRLTVV.

This clonotype was seen just once. The CDR3 DNA is TGTGCCAGCAGTAGATTAGCGACTACAGATACGCAGTATTTT. Residues: CASSRLATTDTQYF. The chain combines TRBV2 with TRBJ2-3; D may be TRBD2 (5 bases). V was cut by 5 bases and J by 3 bases, with 12 bases left in between. The CDR3 sequence is 14 residues long. Per the germline V gene, CDR1 is SNHLY and CDR2 is FYNNEI.

This clonotype was seen repeatedly, ten times or more. V gene TRBV20-1 combines with J gene TRBJ2-1, with D uncertain. V was shortened by 5 bases and J by 0 bases, with 5 bases between the two germline ends. CDR3 length: 12 residues. In germline, CDR1 is DFQATT, CDR2 SNEGSKA (reference sequence). The chain's CDR3 is CSAPSSYNEQFF. Written as DNA, the CDR3 is TGCAGTGCTCCCTCCTCCTACAATGAGCAGTTCTTC.

This chain links TRBV9 with TRBJ2-3, with D perhaps matching TRBD1 or TRBD2 (5 bases each). The germline CDR1 and CDR2 sequences are SGDLS and YYNGEE. The CDR3 contains 14 residues. Between the trimmed V and J ends, which lost 2 bases and 3 bases, there was a span of 10 bases. CDR3 loop: CASSVRGTTDTQYF. CDR3 nucleotide sequence: TGTGCCAGCAGCGTGAGGGGTACGACAGATACGCAGTATTTT.

This clonotype was detected many times. This chain joins TRBV20-1 and TRBJ2-3, with 11 bases that match TRBD2. V was pared by 5 bases and J by 6 bases, with 7 bases of the junction left unmatched. The CDR3 is 14 amino acids. The germline V gene encodes CDR1 DFQATT and CDR2 SNEGSKA (reference sequence). CDR3 protein: CSAPVAGGEDTQYF. The DNA for the CDR3 is TGCAGTGCTCCCGTAGCGGGAGGGGAGGATACGCAGTATTTT.